Below, 25 T cell receptor beta chains from the same sample are listed, as sequenced in a study of CD8+CD57+ T cells in acquired aplastic anemia. Genomic DNA provided the template from which TCR beta VDJ and CDR3 profiles were obtained. TCRdb re-called the reads with MiXCR, one entry per CDR3 protein. The table lists some 220,000 distinct CDR3 sequences, 34% of them singletons. Source material: sorted CD4+, CD8+, or CD8+CD57+ T cells (not recorded which) from PBMCs. The receptors stem from a human donor in good health, serving as a control.

The J gene is TRBJ1-1, the V gene TRBV10-3, with D possibly TRBD1 on 6 matching bases. Looked up from germline, CDR1 is ENHRY and CDR2 is SYGVKD. Deletions cut 10 bases from V and 1 base from J, with 16 bases between. The CDR3 has 14 residues. CDR3 in DNA: TGTGCCAGCATTTCGGGGGGCTGGAACACTGAAGCTTTCTTT. Its translation is CASISGGWNTEAFF.

This clonotype was seen a single time. Since a much larger clone is just one base distant, this may be a read error. The V and J genes are TRBV9 and TRBJ2-2; weak D call: TRBD1 (5 bases). There are 15 residues in the CDR3. Germline V gives CDR1 SGDLS, CDR2 YYNGEE. The CDR3 loop reads CACSVTGAVYGELFF. The CDR3 DNA sequence: TGTGCCTGCAGCGTTACAGGTGCGGTGTACGGGGAGCTGTTTTTT.

V is TRBV20-1 and J is TRBJ2-7; D is ambiguous. V lost 3 bases, J lost 3 bases, and 6 bases lay in between. This CDR3 has 11 amino acids. The germline V gene encodes CDR1 DFQATT and CDR2 SNEGSKA (reference sequence). This chain's CDR3 is CSARLGYEQYF. CDR3 sequence (DNA): TGCAGTGCTAGGCTGGGCTACGAGCAGTACTTC.

This clonotype was observed a single time. J is TRBJ2-5 and V is TRBV10-3; 9 bases match TRBD1. The germline gives CDR1 ENHRY, CDR2 SYGVKD. CDR3 length: 13 amino acids. V lost 4 bases and J lost 5; bases outside the gene matches: 2. This CDR3 reads CAISGGTGETQYF. Written as DNA, the CDR3 is TGTGCCATCAGTGGCGGGACAGGGGAGACCCAGTACTTC.

This clonotype was seen repeatedly, ten times or more. The rearrangement links TRBV2 to TRBJ1-1; D possibly corresponds to TRBD1 (5 bases). This CDR3 has 13 residues. V was clipped by 5 bases and J by 2 bases, with 9 bases between them. Looked up from germline, CDR1 is SNHLY and CDR2 is FYNNEI. CDR3 loop: CASSPRGNTEAFF. In nucleotides, the CDR3 is TGTGCCAGCAGTCCGAGGGGAAACACTGAAGCTTTCTTT.

The rearrangement links TRBV11-2 to TRBJ1-2; D is ambiguous. Germline CDR1 SGHAT, CDR2 FQNNGV. The CDR3 covers 20 residues. V shed 1 base and J shed 0 bases, with 24 bases lying between them. The CDR3 loop is CASSLVRIINVGITNYGYTF. CDR3 nucleotide sequence: TGTGCCAGCAGCTTAGTTCGTATTATAAACGTCGGGATAACTAACTATGGCTACACCTTC.

The genes are TRBV11-1 and TRBJ1-2; TRBD1 matches at 10 bases. The CDR3 consists of 17 residues. The V gene's germline CDR1 is SGHAT and CDR2 FQDESV (reference sequence). Trimming at V came to 6 bases and at J to 0 bases, leaving 10 bases not matched to a gene. The CDR3 region has the DNA TGTGCCAGCAGGTGGGGGACAGGGGCTCGCGCTAACTATGGCTACACCTTC. This encodes CASRWGTGARANYGYTF.

This clonotype was detected only a few times. A much bigger clone sits one base away, suggesting this may be a read error. The CDR3 here is CASGPTGTDNYGYTF. The CDR3, as DNA: TGTGCCAGCGGCCCTACCGGGACAGATAACTATGGCTACACCTTC. The chain employs TRBV2 and TRBJ1-2; TRBD1 matches at 7 bases. The CDR3 is 15 residues long. Germline CDR1 SNHLY, CDR2 FYNNEI. V was clipped by 8 bases and J by 1 base; unmatched bases: 10.

At least ten counts were recorded for this clonotype. The chain links TRBV6-1 to TRBJ1-1, with D hard to call. Trimming stripped 4 bases from V and 1 base from J, with 7 bases between. This CDR3 comprises 13 residues. CDR1 and CDR2 (germline): MNHNS, SASEGT. CDR3 bases: TGTGCCAGCAGTGTCGAAACGAACACTGAAGCTTTCTTT. This translates into CASSVETNTEAFF.

On this clonotype: This may come from a read error, since a much larger clone is one base off. The rearrangement joins TRBV20-1 to TRBJ1-2; D is uncertain. Germline V gives CDR1 DFQATT, CDR2 SNEGSKA (reference sequence). CDR3 length: 14 residues. Trimming left V 0 bases short and J 4 bases short, with 12 bases between. DNA for the CDR3: TGCAGTGCTAGAGATTTCGGGGAACCCTATGGCTACACCTTC. Its protein product is CSARDFGEPYGYTF.

This clonotype was seen repeatedly, ten times or more. The chain is built from TRBV7-6 and TRBJ1-1; tentative D call: TRBD1 (6 bases). Per the germline V gene, CDR1 is SGHVS and CDR2 is FNYEAQ. The CDR3 is made up of 14 amino acids. The V end was cut by 0 bases, the J end by 7 bases, with 12 bases between. The CDR3 DNA sequence: TGTGCCAGCAGCTTAGCCGGCAGGGGCCTTGAAGCTTTCTTT. Protein: CASSLAGRGLEAFF.

The chain couples TRBV5-4 to TRBJ2-3; 7 bases are a match to TRBD2. Germline V gene lookup returns CDR1 SGHNT and CDR2 YYREEE (reference sequence). J gave up 2 bases and V 1 base, and 7 bases lay outside the gene matches. The CDR3 runs 16 residues. CDR3 nucleotides: TGTGCCAGCAGCTTGTTGTGGCGGGAGTACACAGATACGCAGTATTTT. It yields the protein CASSLLWREYTDTQYF.

This clonotype was recorded once. A much larger clone differs from this one at a single base, so this may be a read error. The rearrangement links TRBV19 to TRBJ2-7, with D hard to call. Trimming left V 8 bases short and J 1 base short, with 21 bases between. Germline loops: CDR1 LNHDA, CDR2 SQIVND (reference sequence). The CDR3 has 16 residues. The CDR3 loop reads CASCRSPQAESYEQYF. The DNA of the CDR3 is TGTGCCAGTTGCCGCTCCCCCCAGGCTGAATCCTACGAGCAGTACTTC.

This clonotype was found many times. CDR3 in amino acids: CASSRDFGGYTF. The CDR3 coding sequence is TGTGCCAGCAGCCGCGATTTCGGCGGCTACACCTTC. The chain combines TRBV12-3 or TRBV12-4 with TRBJ1-2; D unresolved. The V gene lost 6 bases and the J gene lost 8 bases, with 13 bases spanning the gap. The CDR3 totals 12 residues.

The V gene is TRBV4-1, the J gene TRBJ1-3; no clear D. Per the germline V gene, CDR1 is MGHRA and CDR2 is YSYEKL. The CDR3 covers 13 residues. Trimming cost V 4 bases and J 4 bases, with 8 bases left between them. CDR3 in DNA: TGCGCCAGCAGCCTCCTACCAGGAAACACCATATATTTT. Encoded protein: CASSLLPGNTIYF.

This clonotype was detected only a few times. The chain is built from TRBV5-1 and TRBJ1-1; weak D call: TRBD1 (6 bases). Looked up from germline, CDR1 is SGHRS and CDR2 is YFSETQ. V was pared by 4 bases and J by 0 bases, with 13 bases between. The CDR3 consists of 15 residues. This chain's CDR3 is CASSRGANMNTEAFF. The DNA of the CDR3 is TGCGCCAGCAGCAGGGGGGCCAATATGAACACTGAAGCTTTCTTT.

The chain couples TRBV5-4 to TRBJ2-7; 10 bases are a match to TRBD2. This CDR3 is 17 amino acids long. V lost 2 bases and J lost 5; bases outside the gene matches: 13. Germline values: CDR1 SGHNT, CDR2 YYREEE (reference sequence). CDR3 sequence: CASSLGRRLAGLHEQYF. The CDR3, as DNA: TGTGCCAGCAGCTTAGGACGAAGACTAGCGGGTCTCCACGAGCAGTACTTC.

This clonotype was seen at least ten times. V and J are TRBV29-1 and TRBJ1-1; D is unresolved. Trimming removed 7 bases from V and 2 bases from J, with 14 bases in between. There are 13 residues in the CDR3. CDR1 is SQVTM and CDR2 is ANQGSEA in the germline V gene. CDR3 residues: CSGQTVFNTEAFF. CDR3 coding DNA: TGCAGCGGCCAAACAGTTTTCAACACTGAAGCTTTCTTT.

This clonotype was observed a few times. The chain employs TRBV20-1 and TRBJ2-1, with a weak D call TRBD2 (7 bases). Germline CDR1 reads DFQATT; CDR2 reads SNEGSKA (reference sequence). Trimming stripped 4 bases from V and 10 bases from J, with 23 bases between. The CDR3 is made up of 15 amino acids. This CDR3 is CSAIFRDTGGDEQFF. The CDR3 DNA follows: TGCAGTGCTATATTTCGCGATACGGGGGGCGACGAGCAGTTCTTC.

Points on this clonotype: A much larger clonotype is one base distant, so this may be a read error. The chain combines TRBV2 with TRBJ2-7; no firm D call. V was trimmed by 5 bases and J by 2 bases, leaving 19 bases between them. The CDR3 totals 16 residues. Germline-derived CDR1 and CDR2 are SNHLY and FYNNEI. The chain's CDR3 is CASSPTIRTKTYEQYF. The CDR3 DNA follows: TGTGCCAGCAGTCCGACGATCCGGACGAAGACCTACGAGCAGTACTTC.

About this clonotype itself: The final CDR3 position lacks the conserved phenylalanine or tryptophan, pointing to a likely read error. Because the CDR3's place on the DNA is in doubt, the DNA is left out and the CDR3 is given as listed by TCRdb. The CDR3 region is CASSELGGVGMSSSS. V is TRBV25-1 and J is TRBJ2-3; TRBD1, as called in the table, went unchecked against the DNA. Termini included, the CDR3 measures 15 amino acids. Germline V gene data show CDR1 as MGHDK and CDR2 as SYGVNS.

A word on this clonotype: A much more abundant neighbour one base away suggests this may be a read error. V usage is TRBV7-8 and J usage is TRBJ1-1; D might be TRBD1 (5 bases). V lost 5 bases and J lost 1, with 11 bases in between. The CDR3 is 14 residues long. Germline lookup yields CDR1 SGHVS and CDR2 FQNEAQ. The CDR3 nucleotides read TGTGCCAGCAGCCCACACAGGACGAACACTGAAGCTTTCTTT. Translation: CASSPHRTNTEAFF.

This clonotype has a handful of counts. The chain recombines TRBV5-1 with TRBJ2-5; possible D gene TRBD2, 5 bases. V lost 4 bases, J lost 2 bases, and 12 bases lay in between. There are 14 residues in the CDR3. Germline V CDR1 and CDR2: SGHRS, YFSETQ. The chain's CDR3 is CASSRLGIQETQYF. DNA for the CDR3: TGCGCCAGCAGCCGGCTCGGGATTCAAGAGACCCAGTACTTC.

About this clonotype itself: A much larger clone lies one base from this, so it may be a read error. V gene TRBV7-9 combines with J gene TRBJ1-2; D might be TRBD1 (5 bases). With 3 bases removed from V and 10 bases from J, the gap between germline ends came to 15 bases. Germline V gene data show CDR1 as SEHNR and CDR2 as FQNEAQ (reference sequence). CDR3 size: 13 residues. CDR3 nucleotide sequence: TGTGCCAGCAGCTTGCTTTTCAGGGATGCCTACACCTTC. This gives the protein CASSLLFRDAYTF.

The chain employs TRBV25-1 and TRBJ1-3; TRBD1 is a possible D gene (5 bases). V shed 4 bases and J shed 6 bases, with 16 bases lying between them. The CDR3 length is 15 residues. The germline gives CDR1 MGHDK, CDR2 SYGVNS. The CDR3 DNA sequence: TGTGCCAGCAGTGTGGCGAGGGGCGATGAAAACACCATATATTTT. It translates to CASSVARGDENTIYF.